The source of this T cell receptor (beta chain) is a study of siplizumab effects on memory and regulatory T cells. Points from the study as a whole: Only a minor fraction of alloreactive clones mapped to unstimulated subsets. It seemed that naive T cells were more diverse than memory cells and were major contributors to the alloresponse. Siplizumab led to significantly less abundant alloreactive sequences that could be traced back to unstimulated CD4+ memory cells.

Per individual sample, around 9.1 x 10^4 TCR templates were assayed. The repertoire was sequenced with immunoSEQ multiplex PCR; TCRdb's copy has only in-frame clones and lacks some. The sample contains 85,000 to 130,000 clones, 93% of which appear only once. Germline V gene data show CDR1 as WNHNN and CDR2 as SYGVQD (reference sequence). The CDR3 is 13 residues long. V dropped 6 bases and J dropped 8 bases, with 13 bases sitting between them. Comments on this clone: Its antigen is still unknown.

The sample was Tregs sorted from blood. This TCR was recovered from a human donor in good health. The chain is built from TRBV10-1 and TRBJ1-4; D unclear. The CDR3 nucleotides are TGCGCCAGCAGCCAAGGTGGGAACGAAAAACTGTTTTTT. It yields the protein CASSQGGNEKLFF.